This T cell receptor (beta chain) was profiled in a study of blood T cell repertoires in COVID-19. Study-level background: COVID-19 samples from acute and convalescent phases originated in the United States, Italy and Spain. The cDNA or gDNA used as material had been derived from T cells, B-cell-depleted T cells, or PBMCs.

This clone was picked up one time. Seattle cases were enrolled at active infection and followed longitudinally. V was pared by 4 bases and J by 5 bases, with 5 bases of the junction left unmatched. CDR3 length equals 14 residues. Germline lookup yields CDR1 SGHKS and CDR2 YYEKEE (reference sequence). Generated by immunoSEQ multiplex PCR, the TCRdb table keeps only in-frame clones and is missing some. This sample has under 250,000 clones, with about 90% found just once. Sequencing was performed on peripheral blood. The TCR originated in a man between 60 and 75 years old with COVID-19, enrolled during active disease. J is TRBJ1-4 and V is TRBV5-5; the match to TRBD1 covers 7 bases. CDR3 in DNA: TGTGCCAGCAGCCCGGGACAGTTGAATGAAAAACTGTTTTTT. Protein: CASSPGQLNEKLFF.